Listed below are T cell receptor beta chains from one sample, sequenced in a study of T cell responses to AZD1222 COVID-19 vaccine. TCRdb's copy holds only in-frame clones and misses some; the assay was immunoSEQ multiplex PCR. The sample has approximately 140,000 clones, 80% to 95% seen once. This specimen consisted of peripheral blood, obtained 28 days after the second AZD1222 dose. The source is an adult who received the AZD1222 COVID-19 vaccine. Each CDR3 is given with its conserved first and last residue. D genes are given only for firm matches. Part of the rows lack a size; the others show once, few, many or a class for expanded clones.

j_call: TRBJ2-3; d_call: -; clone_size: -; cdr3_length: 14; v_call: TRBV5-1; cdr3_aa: CASSYWTSTDTQYF; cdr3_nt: TGCGCCAGCAGCTACTGGACTAGCACAGATACGCAGTATTTT
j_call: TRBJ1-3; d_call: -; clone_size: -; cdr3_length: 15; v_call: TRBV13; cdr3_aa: CASSSTENSGNTIYF; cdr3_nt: TGTGCCAGCAGCTCGACGGAGAACTCTGGAAACACCATATATTTT
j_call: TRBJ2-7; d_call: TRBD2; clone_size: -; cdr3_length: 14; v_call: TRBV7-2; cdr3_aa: CASSGLVIAYEQYF; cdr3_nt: TGTGCCAGCAGCGGACTAGTCATTGCCTACGAGCAGTACTTC
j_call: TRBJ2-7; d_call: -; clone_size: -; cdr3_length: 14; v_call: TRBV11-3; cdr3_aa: CASSITRNSYEQYF; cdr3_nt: TGTGCCAGCAGCATAACTCGAAATTCCTACGAGCAGTACTTC
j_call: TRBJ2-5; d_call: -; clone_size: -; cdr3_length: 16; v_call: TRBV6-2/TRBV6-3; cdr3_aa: CASSYPDSGVRETQYF; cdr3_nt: TGTGCCAGCAGTTACCCCGATTCGGGAGTCCGAGAGACCCAGTACTTC
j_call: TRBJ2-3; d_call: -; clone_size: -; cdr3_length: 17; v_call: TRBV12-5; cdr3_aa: CASGLVHGQRPTDTQYF; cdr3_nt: TGTGCTAGTGGTTTGGTACATGGCCAGCGACCCACAGATACGCAGTATTTT
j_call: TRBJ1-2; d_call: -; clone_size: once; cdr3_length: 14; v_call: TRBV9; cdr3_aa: CASSVGVRETPYTF; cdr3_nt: TGTGCCAGCAGCGTAGGGGTCAGGGAAACCCCCTACACCTTC
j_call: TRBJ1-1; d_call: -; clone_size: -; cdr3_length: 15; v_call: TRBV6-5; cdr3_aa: CASSYSTQGNTEAFF; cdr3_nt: TGTGCCAGCAGTTACTCGACCCAAGGAAACACTGAAGCTTTCTTT
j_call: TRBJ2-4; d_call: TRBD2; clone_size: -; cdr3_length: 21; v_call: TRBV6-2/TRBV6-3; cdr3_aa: CASSYISRGLAGALAKNIQYF; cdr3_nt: TGTGCCAGCAGTTATATCTCCCGGGGACTAGCGGGTGCCCTAGCCAAAAACATTCAGTACTTC
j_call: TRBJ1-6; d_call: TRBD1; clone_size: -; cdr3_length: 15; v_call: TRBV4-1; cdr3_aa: CASSQADRALGPLHF; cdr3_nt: TGCGCCAGCAGCCAAGCGGACAGGGCCTTGGGGCCCCTCCACTTT
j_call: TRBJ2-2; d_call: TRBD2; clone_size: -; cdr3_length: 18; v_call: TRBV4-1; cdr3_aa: CASSHPGTSGTNTGELFF; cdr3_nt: TGCGCCAGCAGCCACCCCGGGACTAGCGGGACGAACACCGGGGAGCTGTTTTTT
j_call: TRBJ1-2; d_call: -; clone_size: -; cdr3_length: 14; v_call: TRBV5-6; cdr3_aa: CASSLGGGTDGYTF; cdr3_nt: TGTGCCAGCAGCTTGGGGGGAGGGACTGATGGCTACACCTTC
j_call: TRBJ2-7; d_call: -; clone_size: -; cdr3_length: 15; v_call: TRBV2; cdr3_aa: CASSEGAGSGYEQYF; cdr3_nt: TGTGCCAGCAGTGAAGGGGCGGGGTCTGGTTACGAGCAGTACTTC
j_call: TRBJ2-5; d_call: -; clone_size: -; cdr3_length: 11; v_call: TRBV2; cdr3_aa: CASSTAGTQYF; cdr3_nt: TGTGCCAGCAGTACCGCAGGGACCCAGTACTTC
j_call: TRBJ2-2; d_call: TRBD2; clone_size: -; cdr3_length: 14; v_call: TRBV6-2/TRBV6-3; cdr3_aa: CASSKGLNTGELFF; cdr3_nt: TGTGCCAGCAGCAAGGGACTAAACACCGGGGAGCTGTTTTTT
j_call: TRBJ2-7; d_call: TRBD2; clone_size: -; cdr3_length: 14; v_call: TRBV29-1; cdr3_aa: CSVGFAGAGYEQYF; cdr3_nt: TGCAGCGTTGGCTTCGCGGGAGCCGGCTACGAGCAGTACTTC
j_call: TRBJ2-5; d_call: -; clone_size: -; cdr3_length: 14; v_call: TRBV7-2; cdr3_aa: CASSSGTRIGTQYF; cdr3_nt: TGTGCCAGCAGTTCCGGGACGAGGATTGGGACCCAGTACTTC
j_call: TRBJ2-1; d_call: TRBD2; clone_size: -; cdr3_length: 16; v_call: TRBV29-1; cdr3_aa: CSVEGGLASSYNEQFF; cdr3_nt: TGCAGCGTGGAGGGGGGACTAGCGAGCTCCTACAATGAGCAGTTCTTC
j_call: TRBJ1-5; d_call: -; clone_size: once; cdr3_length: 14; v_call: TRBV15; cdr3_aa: CATSRSGYGQPQHF; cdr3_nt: TGTGCCACCAGCAGAAGCGGCTACGGGCAGCCCCAGCATTTT
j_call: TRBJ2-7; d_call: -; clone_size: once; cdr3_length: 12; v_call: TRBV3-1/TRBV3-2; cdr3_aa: CASSQSSYEQYF; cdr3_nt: TGTGCCAGCAGCCAGAGCTCCTACGAGCAGTACTTC
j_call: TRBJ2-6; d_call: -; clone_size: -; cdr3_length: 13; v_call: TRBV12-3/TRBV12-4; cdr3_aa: CASRDSGANVLTF; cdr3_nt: TGTGCCAGTCGGGACTCTGGGGCCAACGTCCTGACTTTC
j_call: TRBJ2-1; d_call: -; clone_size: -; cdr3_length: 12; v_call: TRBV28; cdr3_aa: CASSKDYNEQFF; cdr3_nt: TGTGCCAGCAGTAAGGACTACAATGAGCAGTTCTTC
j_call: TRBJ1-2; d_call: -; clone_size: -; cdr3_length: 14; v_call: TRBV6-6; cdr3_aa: CASSYPSGQLGYTF; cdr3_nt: TGTGCCAGCAGTTACCCGAGTGGGCAGCTGGGCTACACCTTC
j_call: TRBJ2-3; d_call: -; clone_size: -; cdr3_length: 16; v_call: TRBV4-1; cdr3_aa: CASSQHRGGSTDTQYF; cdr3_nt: TGCGCCAGCAGCCAACACCGGGGCGGGAGCACAGATACGCAGTATTTT
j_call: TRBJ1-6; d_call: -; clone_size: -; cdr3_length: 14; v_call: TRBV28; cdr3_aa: CASSSGSYNSPLHF; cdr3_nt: TGTGCCAGCAGTTCTGGGTCCTATAATTCACCCCTCCACTTT
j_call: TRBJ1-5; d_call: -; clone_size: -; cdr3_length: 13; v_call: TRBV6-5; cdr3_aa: CATLRDGAQPQHF; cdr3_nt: TGTGCCACCTTACGTGACGGGGCTCAGCCCCAGCATTTT
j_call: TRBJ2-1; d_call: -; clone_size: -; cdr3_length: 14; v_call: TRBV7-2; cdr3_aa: CASSPEATTDEQFF; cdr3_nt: TGTGCCAGCAGCCCGGAGGCCACTACGGATGAGCAGTTCTTC
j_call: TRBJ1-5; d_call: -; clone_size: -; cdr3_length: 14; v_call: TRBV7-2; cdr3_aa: CASSLIRGNQPQHF; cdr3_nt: TGTGCCAGCAGCTTAATACGGGGCAATCAGCCCCAGCATTTT
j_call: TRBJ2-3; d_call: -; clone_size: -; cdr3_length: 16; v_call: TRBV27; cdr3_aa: CASSPGPAGWGEKWNF; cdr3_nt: TGTGCCAGCAGTCCCGGTCCGGCGGGATGGGGGGAAAAGTGGAATTTT
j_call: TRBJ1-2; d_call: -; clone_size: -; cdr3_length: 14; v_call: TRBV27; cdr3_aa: CASSLSRRDYGYTF; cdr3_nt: TGTGCCAGCAGTTTATCGCGCAGGGACTATGGCTACACCTTC
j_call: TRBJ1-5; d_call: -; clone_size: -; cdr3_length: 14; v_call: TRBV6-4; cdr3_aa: CASSDGESNQPQHF; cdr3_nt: TGTGCCAGCAGTGACGGGGAAAGCAATCAGCCCCAGCATTTT
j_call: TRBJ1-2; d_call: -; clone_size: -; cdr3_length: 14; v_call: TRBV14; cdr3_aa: CASSQARGNYGYTF; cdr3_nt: TGTGCCAGCAGCCAAGCCCGGGGGAACTATGGCTACACCTTC
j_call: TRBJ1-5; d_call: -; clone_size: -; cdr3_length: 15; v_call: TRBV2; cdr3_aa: CASSEARREGQPQHF; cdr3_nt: TGTGCCAGCAGTGAAGCCAGGAGGGAAGGGCAGCCCCAGCATTTT
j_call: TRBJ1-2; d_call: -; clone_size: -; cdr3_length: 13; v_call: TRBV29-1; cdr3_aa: CSVPSVLNYGYTF; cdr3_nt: TGCAGCGTTCCGTCTGTACTTAACTATGGCTACACCTTC
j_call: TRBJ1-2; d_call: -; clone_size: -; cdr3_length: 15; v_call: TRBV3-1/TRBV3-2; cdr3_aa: CASSQEWRTSYGYTF; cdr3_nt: TGTGCCAGCAGCCAAGAGTGGAGGACATCCTATGGCTACACCTTC
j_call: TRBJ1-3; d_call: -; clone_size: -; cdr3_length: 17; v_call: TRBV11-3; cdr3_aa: CASSLREDLRSGNTIYF; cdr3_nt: TGTGCCAGCAGCTTGAGGGAGGACCTGCGGTCTGGAAACACCATATATTTT
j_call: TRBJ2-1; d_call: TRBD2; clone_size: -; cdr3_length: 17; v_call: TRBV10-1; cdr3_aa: CASSPTSGDSSYNEQFF; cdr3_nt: TGCGCCAGCAGCCCCACTAGCGGGGACAGCTCCTACAATGAGCAGTTCTTC
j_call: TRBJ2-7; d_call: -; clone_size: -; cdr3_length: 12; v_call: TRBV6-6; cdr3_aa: CASSYGRYEQYF; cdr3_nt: TGTGCCAGCAGTTACGGTCGCTACGAGCAGTACTTC
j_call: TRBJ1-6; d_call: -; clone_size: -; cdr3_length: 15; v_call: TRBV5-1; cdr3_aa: CASSSTGSYNSPLHF; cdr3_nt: TGCGCCAGCAGCTCGACAGGTTCCTATAATTCACCCCTCCACTTT
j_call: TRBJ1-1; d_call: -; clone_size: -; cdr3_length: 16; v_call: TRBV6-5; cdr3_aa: CASSYSSGAGDTEAFF; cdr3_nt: TGTGCCAGCAGTTACTCATCAGGGGCCGGGGACACTGAAGCTTTCTTT
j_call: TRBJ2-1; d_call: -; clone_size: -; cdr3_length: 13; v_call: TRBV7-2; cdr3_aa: CASSLEQVNEQFF; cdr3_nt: TGTGCCAGCAGCTTAGAACAGGTCAATGAGCAGTTCTTC
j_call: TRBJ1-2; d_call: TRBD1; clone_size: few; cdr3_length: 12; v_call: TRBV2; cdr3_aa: CASRTGVNGYTF; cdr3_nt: TGTGCCAGCAGAACAGGGGTAAATGGCTACACCTTC
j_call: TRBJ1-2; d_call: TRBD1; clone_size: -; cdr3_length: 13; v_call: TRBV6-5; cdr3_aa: CASLQDRGHSYTF; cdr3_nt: TGTGCCAGTCTGCAGGACAGGGGGCATAGCTACACCTTC
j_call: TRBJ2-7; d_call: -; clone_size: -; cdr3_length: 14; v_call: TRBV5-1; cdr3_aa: CASSYGVQVYEQYF; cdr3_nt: TGCGCCAGCAGTTATGGTGTTCAAGTCTACGAGCAGTACTTC
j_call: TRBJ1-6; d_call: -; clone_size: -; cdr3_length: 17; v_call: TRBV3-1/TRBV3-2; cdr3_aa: CASSQVGPSSYNSPLHF; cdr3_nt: TGTGCCAGCAGCCAAGTGGGGCCGAGCTCCTATAATTCACCCCTCCACTTT
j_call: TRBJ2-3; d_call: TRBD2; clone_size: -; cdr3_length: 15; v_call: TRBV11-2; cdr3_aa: CASSLTSGSSTTQYF; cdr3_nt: TGTGCCAGCAGCCTTACTAGCGGGAGCAGTACTACGCAGTATTTT
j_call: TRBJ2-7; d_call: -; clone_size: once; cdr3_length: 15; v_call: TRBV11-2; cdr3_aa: CASSANRDRNYEQYF; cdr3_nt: TGTGCCAGCAGCGCAAACCGGGACCGAAACTACGAGCAGTACTTC
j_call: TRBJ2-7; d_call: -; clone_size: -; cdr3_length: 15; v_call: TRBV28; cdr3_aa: CASTAIGESSYEQYF; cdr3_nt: TGTGCCAGCACCGCAATAGGGGAGAGCTCCTACGAGCAGTACTTC
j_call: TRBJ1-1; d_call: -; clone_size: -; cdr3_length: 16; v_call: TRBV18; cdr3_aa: CASSPGVGQENTEAFF; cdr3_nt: TGTGCCAGCTCACCAGGCGTGGGGCAGGAGAACACTGAAGCTTTCTTT
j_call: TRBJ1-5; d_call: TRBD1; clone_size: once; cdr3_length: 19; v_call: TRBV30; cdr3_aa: CAWSRKPGQQGLGNQPQHF; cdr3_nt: TGTGCCTGGAGTCGAAAACCGGGACAGCAGGGGTTAGGCAATCAGCCCCAGCATTTT
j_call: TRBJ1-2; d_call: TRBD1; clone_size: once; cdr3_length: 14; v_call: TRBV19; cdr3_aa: CASRWGQGNYGYTF; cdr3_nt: TGTGCCAGTAGATGGGGACAGGGGAACTATGGCTACACCTTC
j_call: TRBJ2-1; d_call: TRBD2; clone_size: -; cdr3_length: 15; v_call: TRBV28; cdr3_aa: CASSDPGLVNNEQFF; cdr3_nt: TGTGCCAGCAGTGATCCGGGACTAGTTAACAATGAGCAGTTCTTC
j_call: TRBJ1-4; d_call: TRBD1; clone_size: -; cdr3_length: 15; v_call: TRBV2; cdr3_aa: CASRGTGATNEKLFF; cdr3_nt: TGTGCCAGCAGAGGGACAGGCGCAACTAATGAAAAACTGTTTTTT
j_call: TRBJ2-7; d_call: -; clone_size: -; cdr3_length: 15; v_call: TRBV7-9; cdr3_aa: CASSQGRHWTHEQYF; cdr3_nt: TGTGCCAGCAGCCAGGGTAGACACTGGACCCACGAGCAGTACTTC
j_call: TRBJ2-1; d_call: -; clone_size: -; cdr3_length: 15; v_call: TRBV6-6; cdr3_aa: CASSYPPGLPNEQFF; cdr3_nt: TGTGCCAGCAGTTACCCGCCGGGACTCCCAAATGAGCAGTTCTTC